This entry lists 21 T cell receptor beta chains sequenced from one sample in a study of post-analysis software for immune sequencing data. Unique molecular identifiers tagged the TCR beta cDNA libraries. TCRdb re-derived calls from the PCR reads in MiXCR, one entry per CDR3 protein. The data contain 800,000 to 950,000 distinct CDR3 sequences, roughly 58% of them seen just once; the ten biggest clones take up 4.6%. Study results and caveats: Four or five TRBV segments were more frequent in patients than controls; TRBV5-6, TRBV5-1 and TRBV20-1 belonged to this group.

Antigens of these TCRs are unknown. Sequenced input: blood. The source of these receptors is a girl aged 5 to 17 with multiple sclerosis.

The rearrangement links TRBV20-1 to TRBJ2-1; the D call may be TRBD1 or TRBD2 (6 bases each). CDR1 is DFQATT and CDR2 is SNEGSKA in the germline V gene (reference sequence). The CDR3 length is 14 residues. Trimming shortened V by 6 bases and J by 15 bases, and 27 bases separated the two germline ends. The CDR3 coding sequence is TGCAGTGCCAGTGAGGGGGGCCCCCCTCAATTCCGGTTCTTC. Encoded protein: CSASEGGPPQFRFF.

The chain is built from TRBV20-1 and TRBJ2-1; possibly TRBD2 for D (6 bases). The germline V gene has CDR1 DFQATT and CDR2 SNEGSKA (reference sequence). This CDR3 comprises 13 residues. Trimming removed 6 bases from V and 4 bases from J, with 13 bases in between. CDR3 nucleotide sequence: TGCAGTGCCCCGGACTACGTGTACAATGAGCAGTTCTTC. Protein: CSAPDYVYNEQFF.

CDR3 protein: CASSLNLAGNNEQFF. The CDR3 coding sequence is TGTGCCAGCAGCTTAAACCTAGCGGGGAACAATGAGCAGTTCTTC. This chain links TRBV7-9 with TRBJ2-1; TRBD2 aligns across 9 bases. The V gene's germline CDR1 is SEHNR and CDR2 FQNEAQ (reference sequence). The V gene end was trimmed by 2 bases and the J gene end by 5 bases; junction bases not matched to a gene: 4. The CDR3 is 15 residues long.

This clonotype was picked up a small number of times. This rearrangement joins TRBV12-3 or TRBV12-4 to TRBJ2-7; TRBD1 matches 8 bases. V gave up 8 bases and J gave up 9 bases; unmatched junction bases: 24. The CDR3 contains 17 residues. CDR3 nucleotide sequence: TGTGCCAGCGGACCGGGCCCCAGCCGGGACAGGTCTTCAGGGCAGTACTTC. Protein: CASGPGPSRDRSSGQYF.

The CDR3 loop reads CASGPGVIDTDTQYF. CDR3 nucleotide sequence: TGTGCTAGTGGTCCGGGGGTAATCGACACAGATACGCAGTATTTT. V and J are TRBV12-5 and TRBJ2-3; tentatively, D is TRBD2 (6 bases). The CDR3 covers 15 residues. With 5 bases removed from V and 2 bases from J, the gap between germline ends came to 14 bases. Germline V gives CDR1 LGHNT, CDR2 FRNRAP.

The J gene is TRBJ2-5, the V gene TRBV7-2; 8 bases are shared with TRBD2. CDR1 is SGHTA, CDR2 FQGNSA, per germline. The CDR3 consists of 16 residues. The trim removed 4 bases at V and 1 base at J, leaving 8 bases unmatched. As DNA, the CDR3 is TGTGCCAGCAGCTCCTGGGGGACTAGTGGCCAAGAGACCCAGTACTTC. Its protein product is CASSSWGTSGQETQYF.

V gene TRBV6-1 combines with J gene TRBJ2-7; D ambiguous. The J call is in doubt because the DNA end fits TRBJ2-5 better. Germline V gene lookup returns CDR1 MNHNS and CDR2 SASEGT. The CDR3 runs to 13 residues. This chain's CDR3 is CASSELYQETQYF. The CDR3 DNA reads TGTGCCAGCAGTGAACTGTACCAAGAGACCCAGTACTTC.

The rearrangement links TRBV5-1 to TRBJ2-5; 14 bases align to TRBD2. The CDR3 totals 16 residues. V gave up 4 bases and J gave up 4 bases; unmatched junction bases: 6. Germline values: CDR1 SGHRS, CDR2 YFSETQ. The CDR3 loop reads CASSTGTSGRSETQYF. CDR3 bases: TGCGCCAGCAGCACTGGGACTAGCGGGAGATCAGAGACCCAGTACTTC.

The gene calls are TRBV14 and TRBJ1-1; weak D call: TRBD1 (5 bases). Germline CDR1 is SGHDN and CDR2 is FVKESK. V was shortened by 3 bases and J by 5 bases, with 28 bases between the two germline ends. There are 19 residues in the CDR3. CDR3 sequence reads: CASSHKDQTGGLRETEAFF. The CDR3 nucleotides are TGTGCCAGCAGCCACAAAGATCAGACCGGGGGTTTAAGGGAGACTGAAGCTTTCTTT.

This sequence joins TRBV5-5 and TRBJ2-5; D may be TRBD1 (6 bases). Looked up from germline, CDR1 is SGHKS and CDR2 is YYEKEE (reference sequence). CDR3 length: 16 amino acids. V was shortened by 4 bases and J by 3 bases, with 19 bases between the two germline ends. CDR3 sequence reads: CASSNPRDIWEETQYF. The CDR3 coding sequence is TGTGCCAGCAGCAACCCCCGGGACATCTGGGAAGAGACCCAGTACTTC.

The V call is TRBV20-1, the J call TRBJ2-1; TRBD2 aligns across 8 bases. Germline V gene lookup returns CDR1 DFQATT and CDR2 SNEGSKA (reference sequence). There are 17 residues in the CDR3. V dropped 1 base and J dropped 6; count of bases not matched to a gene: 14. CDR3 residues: CSARGPSGGGVGNEQFF. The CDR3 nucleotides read TGCAGTGCTAGAGGCCCCTCGGGAGGGGGAGTAGGCAATGAGCAGTTCTTC.

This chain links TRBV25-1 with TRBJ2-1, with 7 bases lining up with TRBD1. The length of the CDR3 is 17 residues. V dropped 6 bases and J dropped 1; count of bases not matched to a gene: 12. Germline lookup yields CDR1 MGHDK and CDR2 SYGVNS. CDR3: CASSLDRSGISYNEQFF. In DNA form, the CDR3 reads TGTGCCAGCAGCTTGGACAGGTCGGGGATTTCCTACAATGAGCAGTTCTTC. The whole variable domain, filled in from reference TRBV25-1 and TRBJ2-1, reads EADIYQTPRYLVIGTGKKITLECSQTMGHDKMYWYQQDPGMELHLIHYSYGVNSTEKGDLSSESTVSRIRTEHFPLTLESARPSHTSQYLCASSLDRSGISYNEQFFGPGTRLTVL.

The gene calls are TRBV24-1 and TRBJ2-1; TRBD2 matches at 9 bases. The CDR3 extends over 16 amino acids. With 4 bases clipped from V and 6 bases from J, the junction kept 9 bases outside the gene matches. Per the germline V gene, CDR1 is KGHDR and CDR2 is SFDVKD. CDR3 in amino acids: CATSDPIAGEGNEQFF. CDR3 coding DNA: TGTGCCACCAGTGACCCAATAGCGGGAGAGGGCAATGAGCAGTTCTTC.

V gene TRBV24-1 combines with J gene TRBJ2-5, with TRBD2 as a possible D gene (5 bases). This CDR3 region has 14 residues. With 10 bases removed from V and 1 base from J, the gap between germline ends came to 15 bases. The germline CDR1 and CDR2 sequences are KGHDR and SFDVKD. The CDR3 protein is CATTRGLFQETQYF. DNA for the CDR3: TGTGCCACGACCCGGGGTCTATTCCAAGAGACCCAGTACTTC.

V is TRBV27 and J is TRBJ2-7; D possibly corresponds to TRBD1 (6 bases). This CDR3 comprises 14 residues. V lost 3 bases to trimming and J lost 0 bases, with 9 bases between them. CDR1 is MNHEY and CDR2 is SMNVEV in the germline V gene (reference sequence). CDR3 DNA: TGTGCCAGCAGTTTCACAGGGACCTCCTACGAGCAGTACTTC. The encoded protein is CASSFTGTSYEQYF.

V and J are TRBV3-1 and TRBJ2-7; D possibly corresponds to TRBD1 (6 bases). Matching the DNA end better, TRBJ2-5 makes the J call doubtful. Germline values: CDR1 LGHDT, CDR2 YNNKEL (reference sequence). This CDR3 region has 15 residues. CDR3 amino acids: CASSPGTHTQETQYF. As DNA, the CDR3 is TGTGCCAGCAGCCCCGGGACACACACCCAAGAGACCCAGTACTTC.

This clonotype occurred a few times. The CDR3: CSASILAGLDTQYF. In nucleotides, the CDR3 is TGCAGTGCTAGTATACTAGCGGGGTTGGATACGCAGTATTTT. This chain joins TRBV20-1 and TRBJ2-3, with 10 bases that match TRBD2. CDR1 and CDR2 from the germline V gene are DFQATT and SNEGSKA (reference sequence). J gave up 6 bases and V 3 bases, and 6 bases lay outside the gene matches. The CDR3 is 14 residues long.

The CDR3 protein is CASSSPGQYNEQFF. In nucleotides, the CDR3 is TGTGCCAGCAGCTCACCGGGACAGTACAATGAGCAGTTCTTC. The V call is TRBV5-6, the J call TRBJ2-1; TRBD1 matches at 7 bases. Per germline, CDR1 SGHDT and CDR2 YYEEEE. V shed 3 bases and J 4 bases; nucleotides not matched to a gene: 4. The CDR3 runs to 14 residues.

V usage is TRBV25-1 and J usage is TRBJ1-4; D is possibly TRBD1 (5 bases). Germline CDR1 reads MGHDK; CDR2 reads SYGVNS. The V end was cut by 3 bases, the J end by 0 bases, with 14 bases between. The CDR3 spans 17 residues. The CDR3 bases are TGTGCCAGCAGTGAGTCTAGGGGCTACCCAACTAATGAAAAACTGTTTTTT. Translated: CASSESRGYPTNEKLFF.

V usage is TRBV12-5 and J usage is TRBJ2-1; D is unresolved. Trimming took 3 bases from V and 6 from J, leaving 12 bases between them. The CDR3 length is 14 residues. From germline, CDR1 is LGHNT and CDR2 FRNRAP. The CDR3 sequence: CASGFLGELNEQFF. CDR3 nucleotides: TGTGCTAGTGGTTTCCTGGGTGAACTCAATGAGCAGTTCTTC.

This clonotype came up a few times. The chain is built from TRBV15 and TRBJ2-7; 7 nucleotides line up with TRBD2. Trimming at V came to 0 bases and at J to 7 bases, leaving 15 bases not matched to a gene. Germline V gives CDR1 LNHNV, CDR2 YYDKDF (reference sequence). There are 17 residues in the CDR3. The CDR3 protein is CATSRDAPAGTTWEQYF. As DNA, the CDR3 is TGTGCCACCAGCAGAGATGCCCCAGCGGGAACCACCTGGGAGCAGTACTTC.